One and the same sample provided the 16 T cell receptor beta chains below, sequenced in a study of siplizumab effects on memory and regulatory T cells. TCRdb's table, derived via immunoSEQ multiplex PCR, lists solely in-frame clones and lacks some. The sample has approximately 100,000 clones; roughly 91% are singletons. The sample taken for sequencing was non-Treg CD4+ T cells sorted from blood. These receptors originate from a human donor in good health.

The V gene is TRBV2, the J gene TRBJ2-2, with TRBD2 matching 7 bases. The CDR3 is 13 amino acids. Trimming took 6 bases from V and 6 from J; bases not matched to a gene: 4. Germline V gene data show CDR1 as SNHLY and CDR2 as FYNNEI. CDR3 DNA: TGTGCCAGCAGACTTCGGGGGGCCGGGGAGCTGTTTTTT. Residues: CASRLRGAGELFF.

The V and J genes are TRBV27 and TRBJ2-7, with 8 bases fitting TRBD2. Germline values: CDR1 MNHEY, CDR2 SMNVEV (reference sequence). V dropped 4 bases and J dropped 4; count of bases not matched to a gene: 9. The CDR3 spans 15 residues. The CDR3 coding sequence is TGTGCCAGCAGTTCGACAAGCGGGAGATTTTACGAGCAGTACTTC. Protein: CASSSTSGRFYEQYF.

This clone was recorded a few times. V and J are TRBV7-8 and TRBJ2-3; 10 positions agree with TRBD2. Germline-derived CDR1 and CDR2 are SGHVS and FQNEAQ. The CDR3 is 17 residues long. J gave up 2 bases and V 0 bases, and 5 bases lay outside the gene matches. The CDR3 DNA follows: TGTGCCAGCAGCTTAGCTGCTAGCGGGAGCCCCACAGATACGCAGTATTTT. Protein: CASSLAASGSPTDTQYF.

CDR3 region: CAGKRERGQPQHF. CDR3 DNA: TGTGCTGGGAAACGGGAAAGGGGTCAGCCCCAGCATTTT. J is TRBJ1-5 and V is TRBV6-6; D perhaps matches TRBD1 (5 bases). Germline CDR1 is MNHNY and CDR2 is SVGAGI (reference sequence). This CDR3 comprises 13 residues.

This clone was observed a handful of times. The chain carries TRBV9 and TRBJ2-7; D call uncertain. V lost 0 bases, J lost 0 bases, and 13 bases lay in between. Germline-derived CDR1 and CDR2 are SGDLS and YYNGEE. The CDR3 length is 16 residues. The CDR3 DNA is TGTGCCAGCAGCGTAGGATACAACCGACTCTCCTACGAGCAGTACTTC. Translation: CASSVGYNRLSYEQYF.

The chain recombines TRBV5-1 with TRBJ1-1; D remains unclear. Germline CDR1 SGHRS, CDR2 YFSETQ. The CDR3 length is 13 residues. V lost 4 bases to trimming and J lost 0 bases, with 7 bases between them. The CDR3 DNA reads as TGCGCCAGCAGCGCCGGACTGAACACTGAAGCTTTCTTT. Protein: CASSAGLNTEAFF. Together with reference TRBV5-1 and TRBJ1-1, the CDR3 gives the full variable domain: KAGVTQTPRYLIKTRGQQVTLSCSPISGHRSVSWYQQTPGQGLQFLFEYFSETQRNKGNFPGRFSGRQFSNSRSEMNVSTLELGDSALYLCASSAGLNTEAFFGQGTRLTVV.

The chain has TRBV4-1 and TRBJ1-5; tentatively, D is TRBD1 (5 bases). V was shortened by 0 bases and J by 7 bases, with 13 bases between the two germline ends. Per the germline V gene, CDR1 is MGHRA and CDR2 is YSYEKL. CDR3 length: 15 residues. In DNA, the CDR3 is TGCGCCAGCAGCCAAGATTCGGCAGGGTACCAGCCCCAGCATTTT. Translated: CASSQDSAGYQPQHF.

The chain recombines TRBV5-1 with TRBJ2-5, with D possibly TRBD2 on 5 matching bases. V lost 1 base to trimming and J lost 5 bases, with 15 bases between them. The length of the CDR3 is 15 residues. Germline CDR1 and CDR2: SGHRS and YFSETQ. The CDR3 region has the DNA TGCGCCAGCAGCTTGTTCGGGGTTGCCGGGGAGACCCAGTACTTC. Its translation: CASSLFGVAGETQYF.

The chain carries TRBV19 and TRBJ2-1; the D call may be TRBD1 or TRBD2 (5 bases each). This CDR3 comprises 15 residues. Deletions cut 6 bases from V and 4 bases from J, with 16 bases between. Germline CDR1 LNHDA, CDR2 SQIVND (reference sequence). This CDR3 is CASSREYSGYNEQFF. The CDR3 nucleotides read TGTGCCAGTAGCAGGGAATATTCGGGATACAATGAGCAGTTCTTC.

This clone has just one count. The chain combines TRBV29-1 with TRBJ2-1; 14 positions match TRBD2. The CDR3 consists of 15 residues. Looked up from germline, CDR1 is SQVTM and CDR2 is ANQGSEA. V dropped 3 bases and J dropped 7; count of bases not matched to a gene: 5. The CDR3 DNA reads as TGCAGCGTTGATTGGCGACTAGCGGGAGGGAATGAGCAGTTCTTC. Its protein is CSVDWRLAGGNEQFF.

The J gene is TRBJ1-6, the V gene TRBV5-1; possibly TRBD1 for D (5 bases). This CDR3 is built from 18 residues. CDR1 is SGHRS and CDR2 is YFSETQ in the germline V gene. Trimming stripped 4 bases from V and 0 bases from J, with 17 bases between. CDR3 loop: CASSKGRDASSYNSPLHF. In DNA form, the CDR3 reads TGCGCCAGCAGCAAAGGCCGGGACGCTAGCTCCTATAATTCACCCCTCCACTTT.

The gene calls are TRBV27 and TRBJ2-3; the D gene could be TRBD1 or TRBD2 (5 bases each). CDR1 MNHEY and CDR2 SMNVEV come from the germline V gene (reference sequence). This CDR3 region has 15 residues. V gave up 4 bases and J gave up 8 bases, with 19 bases separating them. The CDR3: CASSSGTESFITQYF. The CDR3 DNA reads TGTGCCAGCAGTTCCGGGACGGAGTCCTTTATTACGCAGTATTTT.

This chain connects TRBV7-9 to TRBJ1-1; D is ambiguous. Germline V gene data show CDR1 as SEHNR and CDR2 as FQNEAQ (reference sequence). The CDR3 has 12 residues. V lost 3 bases to trimming and J lost 2 bases, with 4 bases between them. CDR3 loop: CASSFINTEAFF. DNA of the CDR3: TGTGCCAGCAGCTTTATAAACACTGAAGCTTTCTTT.

The chain joins TRBV7-2 to TRBJ2-1; 10 nucleotides agree with TRBD1. CDR1 SGHTA and CDR2 FQGNSA come from the germline V gene. The CDR3 consists of 16 residues. V lost 6 bases, J lost 2 bases, and 7 bases stayed unmatched. CDR3 sequence: CASRDGQGVPYNEQFF. The CDR3 coding sequence is TGTGCCAGCAGAGACGGACAGGGGGTGCCCTACAATGAGCAGTTCTTC.

The J gene is TRBJ2-7, the V gene TRBV19; TRBD2 aligns across 9 bases. The J segment lost 5 bases and the V segment lost 5 bases, leaving 7 bases of the junction unmatched. The germline CDR1 and CDR2 sequences are LNHDA and SQIVND (reference sequence). CDR3 length: 14 residues. For the CDR3, the DNA is TGTGCCAGTAGTGTGGGACTAGCCGGTAACGAGCAGTACTTC. It translates to CASSVGLAGNEQYF. The variable domain in full, with the rest retrieved from reference TRBV19 and TRBJ2-7, is DGGITQSPKYLFRKEGQNVTLSCEQNLNHDAMYWYRQDPGQGLRLIYYSQIVNDFQKGDIAEGYSVSREKKESFPLTVTSAQKNPTAFYLCASSVGLAGNEQYFGPGTRLTVT.

The rearrangement uses TRBV5-1 and TRBJ2-7; 7 nucleotides line up with TRBD1. The J segment lost 0 bases and the V segment lost 0 bases, leaving 6 bases of the junction unmatched. Per germline, CDR1 SGHRS and CDR2 YFSETQ. CDR3 size: 16 residues. This chain's CDR3 is CASSLAPGQSSYEQYF. CDR3 sequence (DNA): TGCGCCAGCAGCTTGGCTCCGGGACAGAGCTCCTACGAGCAGTACTTC.